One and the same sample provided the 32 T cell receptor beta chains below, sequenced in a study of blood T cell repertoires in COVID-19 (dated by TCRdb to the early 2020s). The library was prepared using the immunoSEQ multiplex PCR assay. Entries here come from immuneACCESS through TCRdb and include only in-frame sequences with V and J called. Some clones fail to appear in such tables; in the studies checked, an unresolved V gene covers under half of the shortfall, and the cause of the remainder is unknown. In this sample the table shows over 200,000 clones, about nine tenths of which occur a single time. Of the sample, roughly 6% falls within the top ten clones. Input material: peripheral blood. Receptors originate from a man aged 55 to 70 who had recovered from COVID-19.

The CDR3 loop is CASSQVSGRAVGEQFF. The CDR3 DNA follows: TGTGCCAGCAGCCAAGTGAGCGGGAGGGCCGTTGGGGAGCAGTTCTTC. The chain combines TRBV3-1 (or the pseudogene TRBV3-2) with TRBJ2-1; 10 bases are shared with TRBD2. This CDR3 spans 16 amino acids. Trimming at V came to 1 base and at J to 10 bases, leaving 10 bases not matched to a gene. Germline lookup yields CDR1 LGHDT and CDR2 YNNKEL (reference sequence).

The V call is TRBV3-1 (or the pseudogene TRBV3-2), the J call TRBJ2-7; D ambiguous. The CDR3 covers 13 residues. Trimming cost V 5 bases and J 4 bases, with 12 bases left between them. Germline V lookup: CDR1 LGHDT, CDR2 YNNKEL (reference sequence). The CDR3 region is CASSSDGLYEQYF. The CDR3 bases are TGTGCCAGCAGCTCAGATGGGCTTTACGAGCAGTACTTC.

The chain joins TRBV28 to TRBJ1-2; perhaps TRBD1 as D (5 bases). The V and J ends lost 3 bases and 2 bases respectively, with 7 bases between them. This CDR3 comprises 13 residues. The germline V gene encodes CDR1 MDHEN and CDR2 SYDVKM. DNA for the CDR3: TGTGCCAGCAGTTTCGACAGCAACTATGGCTACACCTTC. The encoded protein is CASSFDSNYGYTF.

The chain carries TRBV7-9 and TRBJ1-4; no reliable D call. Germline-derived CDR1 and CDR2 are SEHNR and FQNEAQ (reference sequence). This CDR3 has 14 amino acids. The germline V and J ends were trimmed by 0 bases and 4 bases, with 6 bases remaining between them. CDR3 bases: TGTGCCAGCAGCTTAGCCCGGGATAATGAAAAACTGTTTTTT. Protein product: CASSLARDNEKLFF. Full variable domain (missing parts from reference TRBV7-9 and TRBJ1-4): DTGVSQNPRHKITKRGQNVTFRCDPISEHNRLYWYRQTLGQGPEFLTYFQNEAQLEKSRLLSDRFSAERPKGSFSTLEIQRTEQGDSAMYLCASSLARDNEKLFFGSGTQLSVL.

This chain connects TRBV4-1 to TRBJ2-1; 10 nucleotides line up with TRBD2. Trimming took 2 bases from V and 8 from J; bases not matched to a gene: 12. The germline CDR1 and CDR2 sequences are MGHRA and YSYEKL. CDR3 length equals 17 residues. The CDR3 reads CASSQRMSSGGRDEQFF. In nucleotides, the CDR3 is TGCGCCAGCAGCCAAAGGATGTCTAGCGGGGGCCGGGATGAGCAGTTCTTC.

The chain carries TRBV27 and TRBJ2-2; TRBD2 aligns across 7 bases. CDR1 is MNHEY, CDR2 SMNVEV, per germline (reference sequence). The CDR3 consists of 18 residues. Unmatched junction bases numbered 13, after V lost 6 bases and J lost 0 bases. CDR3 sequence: CASSLGSGIPPNTGELFF. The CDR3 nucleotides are TGTGCCAGCAGCCTGGGGAGCGGGATTCCTCCGAACACCGGGGAGCTGTTTTTT.

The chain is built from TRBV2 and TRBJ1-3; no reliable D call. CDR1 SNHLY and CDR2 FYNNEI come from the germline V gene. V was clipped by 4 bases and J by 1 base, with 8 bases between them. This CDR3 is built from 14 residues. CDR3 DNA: TGTGCCAGCAGTGTGAGGGCTTCTGGAAACACCATATATTTT. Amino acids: CASSVRASGNTIYF.

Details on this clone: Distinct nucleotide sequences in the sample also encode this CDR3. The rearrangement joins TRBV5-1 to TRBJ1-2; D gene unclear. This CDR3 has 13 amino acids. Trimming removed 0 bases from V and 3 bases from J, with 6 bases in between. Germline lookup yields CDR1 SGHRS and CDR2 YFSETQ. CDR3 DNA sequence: TGCGCCAGCAGCTTGGTCCCTGACTATGGCTACACCTTC. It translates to CASSLVPDYGYTF.

The CDR3 sequence: CASSMVGGGGRGEQFF. The CDR3 coding sequence is TGTGCCAGTAGTATGGTCGGGGGAGGGGGACGGGGAGAGCAGTTCTTC. J is TRBJ2-1 and V is TRBV19, with D perhaps matching TRBD2 (7 bases). Deletions cut 3 bases from V and 10 bases from J, with 22 bases between. There are 16 residues in the CDR3. Germline assignment: CDR1 LNHDA and CDR2 SQIVND (reference sequence).

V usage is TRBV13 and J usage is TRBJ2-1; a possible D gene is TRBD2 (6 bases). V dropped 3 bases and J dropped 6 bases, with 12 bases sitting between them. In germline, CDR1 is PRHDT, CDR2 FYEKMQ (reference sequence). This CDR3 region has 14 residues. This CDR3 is CASSFKGGFNEQFF. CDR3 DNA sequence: TGTGCCAGCAGCTTTAAAGGAGGGTTCAATGAGCAGTTCTTC.

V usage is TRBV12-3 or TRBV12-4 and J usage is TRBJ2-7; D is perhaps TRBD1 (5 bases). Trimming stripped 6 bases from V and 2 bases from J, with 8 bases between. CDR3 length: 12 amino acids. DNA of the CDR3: TGTGCCAGCAGCCAGGACACCTACGAGCAGTACTTC. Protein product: CASSQDTYEQYF.

The CDR3 sequence: CASSAGGGSPLHF. DNA for the CDR3: TGTGCCAGCAGCGCCGGGGGAGGTTCACCCCTCCACTTT. The genes are TRBV7-3 and TRBJ1-6; D is perhaps TRBD1 (5 bases). CDR1 is SGHTA, CDR2 FQGTGA, per germline. V lost 5 bases and J lost 9, with 11 bases in between. The CDR3 runs to 13 residues.

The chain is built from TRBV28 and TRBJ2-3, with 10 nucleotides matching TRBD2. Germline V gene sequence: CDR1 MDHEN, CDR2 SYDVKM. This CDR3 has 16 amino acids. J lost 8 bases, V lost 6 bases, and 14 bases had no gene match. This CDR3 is CASRPPGLANFGTQYF. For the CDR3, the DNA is TGTGCCAGCAGACCACCGGGACTAGCGAATTTCGGTACGCAGTATTTT.

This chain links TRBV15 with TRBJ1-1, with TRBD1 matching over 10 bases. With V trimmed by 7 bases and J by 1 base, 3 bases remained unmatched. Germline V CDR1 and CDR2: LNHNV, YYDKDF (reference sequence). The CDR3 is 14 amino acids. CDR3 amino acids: CATTGDRGNTEAFF. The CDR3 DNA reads TGTGCCACCACCGGGGACAGGGGGAACACTGAAGCTTTCTTT. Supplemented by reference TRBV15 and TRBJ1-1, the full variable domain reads DAMVIQNPRYQVTQFGKPVTLSCSQTLNHNVMYWYQQKSSQAPKLLFHYYDKDFNNEADTPDNFQSRRPNTSFCFLDIRSPGLGDTAMYLCATTGDRGNTEAFFGQGTRLTVV.

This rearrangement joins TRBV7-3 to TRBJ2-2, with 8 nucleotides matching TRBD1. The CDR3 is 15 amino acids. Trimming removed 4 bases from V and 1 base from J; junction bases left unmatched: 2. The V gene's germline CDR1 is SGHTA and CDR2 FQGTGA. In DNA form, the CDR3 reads TGTGCCAGCAGCTCCGGACAGGGGAACACCGGGGAGCTGTTTTTT. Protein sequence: CASSSGQGNTGELFF.

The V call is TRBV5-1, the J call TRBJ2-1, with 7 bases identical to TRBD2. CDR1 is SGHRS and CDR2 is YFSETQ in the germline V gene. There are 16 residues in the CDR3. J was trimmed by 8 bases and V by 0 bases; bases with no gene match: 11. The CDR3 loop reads CASSLAGRESVDEQFF. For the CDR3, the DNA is TGCGCCAGCAGCTTGGCCGGGCGGGAGTCGGTGGATGAGCAGTTCTTC.

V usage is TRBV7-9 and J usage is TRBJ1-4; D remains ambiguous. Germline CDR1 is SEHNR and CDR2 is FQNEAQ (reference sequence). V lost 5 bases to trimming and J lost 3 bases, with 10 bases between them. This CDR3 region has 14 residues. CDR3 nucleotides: TGTGCCAGCAGCGAGGGATTAGCTAATGAAAAACTGTTTTTT. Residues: CASSEGLANEKLFF.

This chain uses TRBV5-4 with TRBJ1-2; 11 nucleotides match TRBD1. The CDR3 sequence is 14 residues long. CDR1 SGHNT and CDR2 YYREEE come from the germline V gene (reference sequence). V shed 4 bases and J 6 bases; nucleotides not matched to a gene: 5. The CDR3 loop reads CASSAGQGADGYTF. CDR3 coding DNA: TGTGCCAGCAGCGCCGGACAGGGGGCCGATGGCTACACCTTC.

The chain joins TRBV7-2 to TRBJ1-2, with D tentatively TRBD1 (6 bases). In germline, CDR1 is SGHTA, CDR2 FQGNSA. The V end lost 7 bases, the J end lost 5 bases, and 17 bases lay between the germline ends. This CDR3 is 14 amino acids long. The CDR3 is CASTPGGAWYGYTF. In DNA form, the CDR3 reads TGTGCCAGCACCCCCGGGGGGGCTTGGTATGGCTACACCTTC.

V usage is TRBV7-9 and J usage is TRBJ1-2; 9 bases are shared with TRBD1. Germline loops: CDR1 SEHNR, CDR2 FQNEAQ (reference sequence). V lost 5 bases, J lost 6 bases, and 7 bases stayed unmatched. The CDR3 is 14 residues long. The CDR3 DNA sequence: TGTGCCAGCAGCGGGATGGGGACAGGGAATGGCTACACCTTC. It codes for CASSGMGTGNGYTF.

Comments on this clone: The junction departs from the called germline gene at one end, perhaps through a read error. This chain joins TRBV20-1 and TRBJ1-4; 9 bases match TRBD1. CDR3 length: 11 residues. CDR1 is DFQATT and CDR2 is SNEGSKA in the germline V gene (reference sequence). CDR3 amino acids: CSANPRTGAVF. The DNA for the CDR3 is TGCAGTGCTAATCCTAGGACAGGGGCCGTTTTT.

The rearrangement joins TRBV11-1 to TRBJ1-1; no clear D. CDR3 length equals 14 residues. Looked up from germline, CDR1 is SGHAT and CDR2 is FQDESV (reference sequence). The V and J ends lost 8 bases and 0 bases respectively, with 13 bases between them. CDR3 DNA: TGTGCCAGCGGCAGGACTGCTATGAACACTGAAGCTTTCTTT. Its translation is CASGRTAMNTEAFF.

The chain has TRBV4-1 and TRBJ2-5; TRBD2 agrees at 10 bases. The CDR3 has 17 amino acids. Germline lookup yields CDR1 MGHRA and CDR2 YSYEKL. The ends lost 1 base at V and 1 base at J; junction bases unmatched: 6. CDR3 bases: TGCGCCAGCAGCCAAGCGCTAGCGGGAGCCCTCCAAGAGACCCAGTACTTC. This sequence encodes CASSQALAGALQETQYF.

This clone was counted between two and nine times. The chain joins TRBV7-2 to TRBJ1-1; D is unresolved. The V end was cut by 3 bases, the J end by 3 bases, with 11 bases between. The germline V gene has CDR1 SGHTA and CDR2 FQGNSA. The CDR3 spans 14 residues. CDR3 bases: TGTGCCAGCAGCTTTACGGGAGGAGACACTGAAGCTTTCTTT. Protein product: CASSFTGGDTEAFF.

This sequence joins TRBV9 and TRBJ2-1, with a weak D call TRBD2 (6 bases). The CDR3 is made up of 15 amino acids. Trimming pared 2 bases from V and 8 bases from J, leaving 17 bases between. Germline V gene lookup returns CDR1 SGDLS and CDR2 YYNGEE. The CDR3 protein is CASSVTGGPVDEQFF. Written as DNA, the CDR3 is TGTGCCAGCAGCGTTACTGGAGGGCCTGTAGATGAGCAGTTCTTC.

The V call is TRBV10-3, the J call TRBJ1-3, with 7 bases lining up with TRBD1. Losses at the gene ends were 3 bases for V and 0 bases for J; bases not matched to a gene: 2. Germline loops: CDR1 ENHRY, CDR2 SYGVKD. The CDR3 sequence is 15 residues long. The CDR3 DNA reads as TGTGCCATCAGTGAAGACAGGGTCTCTGGAAACACCATATATTTT. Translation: CAISEDRVSGNTIYF.

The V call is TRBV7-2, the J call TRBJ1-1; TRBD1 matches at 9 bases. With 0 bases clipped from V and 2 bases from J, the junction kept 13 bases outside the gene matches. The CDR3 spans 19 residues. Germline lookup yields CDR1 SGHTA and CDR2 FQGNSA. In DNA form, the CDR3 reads TGTGCCAGCAGCTTAGCGCCCTACGGACAGGGGCGAAGAAACACTGAAGCTTTCTTT. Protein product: CASSLAPYGQGRRNTEAFF.

CDR3 region: CATSRDPLGSPLHF. DNA of the CDR3: TGTGCCACCAGCAGAGACCCACTCGGGTCACCCCTCCACTTT. J is TRBJ1-6 and V is TRBV15; no reliable D call. V shed 0 bases and J shed 10 bases, with 10 bases lying between them. Germline values: CDR1 LNHNV, CDR2 YYDKDF (reference sequence). The CDR3 is 14 amino acids.

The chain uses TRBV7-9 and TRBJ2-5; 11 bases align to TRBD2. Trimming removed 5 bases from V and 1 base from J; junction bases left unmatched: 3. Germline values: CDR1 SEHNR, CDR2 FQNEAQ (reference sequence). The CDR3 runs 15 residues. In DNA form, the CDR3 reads TGTGCCAGCAGCCGACTAGCGGGGCTCCAAGAGACCCAGTACTTC. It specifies CASSRLAGLQETQYF.

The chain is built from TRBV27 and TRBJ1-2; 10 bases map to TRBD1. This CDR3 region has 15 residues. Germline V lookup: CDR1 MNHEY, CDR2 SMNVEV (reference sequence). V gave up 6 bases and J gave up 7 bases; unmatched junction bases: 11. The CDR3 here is CASSRDRGFGFGYTF. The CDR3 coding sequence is TGTGCCAGCAGCCGGGACAGGGGTTTCGGTTTTGGCTACACCTTC.

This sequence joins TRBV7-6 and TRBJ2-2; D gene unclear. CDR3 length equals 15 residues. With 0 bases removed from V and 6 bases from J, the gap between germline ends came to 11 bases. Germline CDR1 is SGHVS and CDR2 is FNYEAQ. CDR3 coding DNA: TGTGCCAGCAGCTTAGCCCGTCCGGAGTCCGGGGAGCTGTTTTTT. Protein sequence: CASSLARPESGELFF.

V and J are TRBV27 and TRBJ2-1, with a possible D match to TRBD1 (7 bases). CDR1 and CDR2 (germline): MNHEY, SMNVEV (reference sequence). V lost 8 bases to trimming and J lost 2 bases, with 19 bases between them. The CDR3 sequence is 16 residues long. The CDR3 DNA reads TGTGCCAGCGCCCAAGGGGGCAGGGGGGCCTACAATGAGCAGTTCTTC. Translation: CASAQGGRGAYNEQFF.